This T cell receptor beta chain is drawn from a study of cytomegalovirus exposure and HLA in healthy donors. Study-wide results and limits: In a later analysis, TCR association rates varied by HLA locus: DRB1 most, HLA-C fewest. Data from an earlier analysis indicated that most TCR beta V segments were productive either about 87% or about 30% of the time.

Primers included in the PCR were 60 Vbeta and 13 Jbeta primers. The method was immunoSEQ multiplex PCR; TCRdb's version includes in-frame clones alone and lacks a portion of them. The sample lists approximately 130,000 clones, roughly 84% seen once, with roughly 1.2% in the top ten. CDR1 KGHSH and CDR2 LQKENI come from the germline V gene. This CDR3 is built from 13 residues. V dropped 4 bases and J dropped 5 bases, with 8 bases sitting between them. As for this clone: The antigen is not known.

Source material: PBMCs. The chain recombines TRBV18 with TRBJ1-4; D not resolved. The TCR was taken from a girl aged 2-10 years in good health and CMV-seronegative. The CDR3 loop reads CASSREGNEKLFF. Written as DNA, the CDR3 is TGTGCCAGCTCACGGGAGGGAAATGAAAAACTGTTTTTT. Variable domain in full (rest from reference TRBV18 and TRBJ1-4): NAGVMQNPRHLVRRRGQEARLRCSPMKGHSHVYWYRQLPEEGLKFMVYLQKENIIDESGMPKERFSAEFPKEGPSILRIQQVVRGDSAAYFCASSREGNEKLFFGSGTQLSVL.